This TCR beta chain was documented in a study of cytomegalovirus exposure and HLA in healthy donors. Overall study context: Earlier sequencing of some 180 million T cells yielded 120 million or so unique TCR beta sequences. General study results and limits: Later analysis associated a missense DCLRE1C variant with TCR beta V- and J-gene trimming.

About this clone: What it binds is unknown.

Use of 60 Vbeta and 13 Jbeta primers characterized the PCR. Using immunoSEQ multiplex PCR, the repertoire was profiled, and TCRdb retains in-frame clones only, with some absent. The table includes 95,000 or so clones, about four fifths detected once. This receptor was identified in a woman in her seventies in good health and CMV-seropositive. The sequenced sample was PBMCs.

The CDR3 bases are TGTGCCAGCAGTGAGTCGGGAGGGTGGGATGAGCAGTTCTTC. Protein: CASSESGGWDEQFF. V usage is TRBV6-4 and J usage is TRBJ2-1, with 8 bases matching TRBD2. The germline V gene encodes CDR1 MRHNA and CDR2 SNTAGT. This CDR3 is built from 14 residues. With 3 bases clipped from V and 8 bases from J, the junction kept 6 bases outside the gene matches.